A single sample is the source of the 14 T cell receptor beta chains below, sequenced in a study of shared clonotypes between healthy human individuals. The protocol was immunoSEQ multiplex PCR, while the TCRdb copy is restricted to in-frame clones and leaves out a portion. The data hold about 450,000 clones, with 79% observed a single time. Sequenced: PBMCs. These receptors were obtained from a woman aged 40 to 55 in good health. Some clones in this sample may be carry-over from other donors' samples.

This chain connects TRBV21-1 to TRBJ2-5. TRBV21-1 is a pseudogene segment. This CDR3 spans 16 amino acids. The CDR3 is CASSKRGQGEQETQYF. The CDR3 region has the DNA TGTGCCAGCAGCAAACGGGGGCAGGGAGAGCAAGAGACCCAGTACTTC.

J is TRBJ1-5 and V is TRBV7-6; 8 bases line up with TRBD1. The CDR3 is 18 residues long. J gave up 5 bases and V 8 bases, and 20 bases lay outside the gene matches. CDR1 and CDR2 from the germline V gene are SGHVS and FNYEAQ. This CDR3 reads CASARSRAERQGHQPQHF. CDR3 DNA sequence: TGTGCCAGCGCCCGGAGCAGAGCAGAAAGACAGGGGCATCAGCCCCAGCATTTT.

Only one count was recorded for this clone. The V gene is TRBV6-1, the J gene TRBJ1-1, with D maybe TRBD1 (6 bases). V was shortened by 6 bases and J by 2 bases, with 10 bases between the two germline ends. Germline CDR1 and CDR2: MNHNS and SASEGT. CDR3 size: 13 residues. Written as DNA, the CDR3 is TGTGCCAGCAGGACACAGGGAAACACTGAAGCTTTCTTT. Residues: CASRTQGNTEAFF.

This chain links TRBV5-1 with TRBJ2-3, with TRBD2 matching 8 bases. From germline, CDR1 is SGHRS and CDR2 YFSETQ. This CDR3 is 14 amino acids long. The ends lost 4 bases at V and 4 bases at J; junction bases unmatched: 5. The CDR3 loop is CASSLGLVADTQYF. DNA for the CDR3: TGCGCCAGCAGCCTGGGACTAGTCGCAGATACGCAGTATTTT.

This clone has only a few counts. This CDR3 is also generated by other DNA sequences in the sample. The genes are TRBV10-3 and TRBJ2-1, with 14 bases identical to TRBD2. After removal of 3 bases from V and 3 bases from J, the junction contained 10 bases not matched to a gene. The CDR3 contains 19 residues. CDR1 is ENHRY and CDR2 is SYGVKD in the germline V gene. CDR3 in DNA: TGTGCCATCAGTGATTTGGGACTAGCGGGAGCAAAAGGCTACAATGAGCAGTTCTTC. Translated, it gives CAISDLGLAGAKGYNEQFF.

A single count supports this clone. V is TRBV28 and J is TRBJ1-2; TRBD1 might be the D (5 bases). The CDR3 extends over 11 amino acids. The ends were cut back, 9 bases at V and 8 bases at J, with 13 bases in the middle. Germline loops: CDR1 MDHEN, CDR2 SYDVKM. The CDR3 sequence is CASGRAQGYTF. The CDR3 bases are TGTGCCAGTGGCAGGGCGCAAGGCTACACCTTC.

This clone was detected a few times. The V gene is TRBV18, the J gene TRBJ1-2; D not resolved. V lost 3 bases and J 0 bases, leaving 11 bases between the germline ends. This CDR3 region has 15 residues. Germline V lookup: CDR1 KGHSH, CDR2 LQKENI. The CDR3 protein is CASSPRREPNYGYTF. Here the CDR3 DNA reads TGTGCCAGCTCACCCCGTAGGGAACCTAACTATGGCTACACCTTC.

This chain links TRBV4-3 with TRBJ2-2; D remains ambiguous. CDR1 is LGHNA and CDR2 is YSLEER in the germline V gene. The germline V and J ends were trimmed by 6 bases and 7 bases, with 12 bases remaining between them. CDR3 length: 13 amino acids. DNA for the CDR3: TGCGCCAGCAGACCGCTGCATGGCGGGGAGCTGTTTTTT. It encodes CASRPLHGGELFF.

The gene calls are TRBV15 and TRBJ2-7, with D perhaps TRBD1 (6 bases). CDR3 length: 19 amino acids. V was shortened by 0 bases and J by 4 bases, with 25 bases between the two germline ends. Germline V gene lookup returns CDR1 LNHNV and CDR2 YYDKDF (reference sequence). The CDR3: CATSREGRGYTGLGYEQYF. The CDR3 DNA follows: TGTGCCACCAGCAGAGAGGGGCGTGGGTATACAGGGTTGGGGTACGAGCAGTACTTC.

The chain carries TRBV2 and TRBJ2-2, with a weak D call TRBD1 (5 bases). The CDR3 is 13 amino acids. Germline CDR1 reads SNHLY; CDR2 reads FYNNEI. Trimming removed 4 bases from V and 5 bases from J, with 8 bases in between. The CDR3 sequence is CASSVQGTGELFF. Here the CDR3 DNA reads TGTGCCAGCAGTGTCCAGGGTACCGGGGAGCTGTTTTTT.

This chain uses TRBV28 with TRBJ2-7; D unclear. V lost 5 bases, J lost 2 bases, and 13 bases lay in between. Germline CDR1 reads MDHEN; CDR2 reads SYDVKM. This CDR3 comprises 14 residues. CDR3 DNA: TGTGCCAGCAGTACGGCCGCGCGCCCCTACGAGCAGTACTTC. Translated, it gives CASSTAARPYEQYF.

The chain employs TRBV27 and TRBJ2-7; TRBD1 aligns across 7 bases. With V trimmed by 5 bases and J by 3 bases, 4 bases remained unmatched. The germline V gene has CDR1 MNHEY and CDR2 SMNVEV (reference sequence). The CDR3 is 13 residues long. This CDR3 is CASSRDSRYEQYF. The CDR3 DNA reads TGTGCCAGCAGTAGGGACAGCCGCTACGAGCAGTACTTC.

This sequence joins TRBV10-3 and TRBJ1-3; TRBD1 aligns across 7 bases. CDR1 is ENHRY, CDR2 SYGVKD, per germline. This CDR3 comprises 14 residues. The ends lost 10 bases at V and 0 bases at J; junction bases unmatched: 6. The CDR3: CATSGQSSGNTIYF. In DNA, the CDR3 is TGTGCCACCTCGGGACAGAGCTCTGGAAACACCATATATTTT.

The genes are TRBV9 and TRBJ1-1, with 11 nucleotides matching TRBD1. The V segment lost 3 bases and the J segment 4 bases; nucleotides outside the gene matches: 5. CDR1 and CDR2 from the germline V gene are SGDLS and YYNGEE. The CDR3 covers 15 residues. CDR3 nucleotides: TGTGCCAGCAGCGCGGACAGGGGGCACGTCACTGAAGCTTTCTTT. Translating it yields CASSADRGHVTEAFF.